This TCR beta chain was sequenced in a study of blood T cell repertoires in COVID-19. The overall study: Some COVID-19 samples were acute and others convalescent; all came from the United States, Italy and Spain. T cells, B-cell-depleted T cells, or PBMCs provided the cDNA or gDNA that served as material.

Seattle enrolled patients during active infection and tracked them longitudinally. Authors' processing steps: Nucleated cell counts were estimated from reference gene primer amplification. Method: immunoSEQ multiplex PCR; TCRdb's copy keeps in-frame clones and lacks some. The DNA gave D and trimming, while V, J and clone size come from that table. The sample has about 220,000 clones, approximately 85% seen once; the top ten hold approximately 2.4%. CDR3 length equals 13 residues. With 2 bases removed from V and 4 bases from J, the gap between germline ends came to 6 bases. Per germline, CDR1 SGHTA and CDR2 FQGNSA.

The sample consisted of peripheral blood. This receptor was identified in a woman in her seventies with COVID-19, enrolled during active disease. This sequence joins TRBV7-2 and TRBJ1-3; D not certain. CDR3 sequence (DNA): TGTGCCAGCAGCTTACTAAGAGGAAACACCATATATTTT. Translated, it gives CASSLLRGNTIYF.